Listed below are T cell receptor beta chains from one sample, sequenced in a study of T cell changes during pregnancy in multiple sclerosis. Sequencing was performed with immunoSEQ multiplex PCR; in TCRdb, only in-frame clones are kept and a portion is missing. The profile shows 25,000 to 35,000 clones, about 92% of them singletons. Here the sequenced sample was CD8+ T cells from peripheral blood mononuclear cells, taken before pregnancy. The receptors were sampled from a female donor with multiple sclerosis, enrolled in a pregnancy study. CDR3s include the opening cysteine and the closing phenylalanine or tryptophan. Each record gives: D gene, J gene, clone size, V gene, CDR3 protein, CDR3 DNA. D genes are given only for firm matches. The size of a clone is reported for some rows only, either as once, few or many, or as a class for expanded clones.

d_gene: NA
j_gene: TRBJ1-2
abundance: NA
v_gene: TRBV19
CDR3aa: CASSIEGIGGYGYTF
CDR3nt: TGTGCCAGTAGTATTGAGGGTATCGGAGGCTATGGCTACACCTTC

d_gene: NA
j_gene: TRBJ1-4
abundance: NA
v_gene: TRBV2
CDR3aa: CASSEMGRENEKLFF
CDR3nt: TGTGCCAGCAGTGAAATGGGCCGTGAAAATGAAAAACTGTTTTTT

d_gene: TRBD2
j_gene: TRBJ2-7
abundance: NA
v_gene: TRBV7-2
CDR3aa: CASSRNHLSRLAGDEQYF
CDR3nt: TGTGCCAGCAGCCGGAACCATCTCTCCCGACTAGCGGGGGACGAGCAGTACTTC

d_gene: NA
j_gene: TRBJ2-7
abundance: NA
v_gene: TRBV6-6
CDR3aa: CASSYQQGNYEQYF
CDR3nt: TGTGCCAGCAGTTATCAGCAGGGGAACTACGAGCAGTACTTC

d_gene: TRBD1
j_gene: TRBJ2-6
abundance: NA
v_gene: TRBV4-1
CDR3aa: CASSHLRGTGDSGANVLTF
CDR3nt: TGCGCCAGCAGCCACCTCAGAGGGACAGGGGACTCTGGGGCCAACGTCCTGACTTTC

d_gene: TRBD2
j_gene: TRBJ2-5
abundance: NA
v_gene: TRBV29-1
CDR3aa: CSVRGDSGGLETQYF
CDR3nt: TGCAGCGTCCGGGGGGATAGCGGGGGGTTAGAGACCCAGTACTTC

d_gene: NA
j_gene: TRBJ1-5
abundance: NA
v_gene: TRBV27
CDR3aa: CASSSLGVTEPQHF
CDR3nt: TGTGCCAGCAGTTCCCTAGGGGTAACGGAGCCCCAGCATTTT

d_gene: TRBD1
j_gene: TRBJ1-1
abundance: NA
v_gene: TRBV10-3
CDR3aa: CAIKDRDKNTEAFF
CDR3nt: TGTGCCATCAAGGACAGGGATAAGAACACTGAAGCTTTCTTT

d_gene: TRBD2
j_gene: TRBJ2-5
abundance: NA
v_gene: TRBV9
CDR3aa: CASSVGSGGRQETQYF
CDR3nt: TGTGCCAGCAGCGTAGGGAGCGGGGGGAGGCAAGAGACCCAGTACTTC

d_gene: TRBD1
j_gene: TRBJ2-7
abundance: NA
v_gene: TRBV15
CDR3aa: CATSVGQGEYEQYF
CDR3nt: TGTGCCACCAGCGTGGGACAGGGAGAATACGAGCAGTACTTC

d_gene: TRBD2
j_gene: TRBJ2-3
abundance: few
v_gene: TRBV11-3
CDR3aa: CASSSGGGPTDTQYF
CDR3nt: TGTGCCAGCAGCTCGGGCGGGGGGCCCACAGATACGCAGTATTTT

d_gene: NA
j_gene: TRBJ1-1
abundance: NA
v_gene: TRBV4-3
CDR3aa: CASSQDHREDKNTEAFF
CDR3nt: TGCGCCAGCAGCCAAGACCACCGGGAGGACAAGAACACTGAAGCTTTCTTT

d_gene: TRBD2
j_gene: TRBJ2-7
abundance: NA
v_gene: TRBV6-1
CDR3aa: CASSEATGTSGSILSYEQYF
CDR3nt: TGTGCCAGCAGTGAAGCAACCGGGACTAGCGGCTCTATTTTGTCCTACGAGCAGTACTTC

d_gene: NA
j_gene: TRBJ1-1
abundance: NA
v_gene: TRBV25-1
CDR3aa: CASSTSGGLGTEAFF
CDR3nt: NA

d_gene: NA
j_gene: TRBJ1-1
abundance: NA
v_gene: TRBV5-1
CDR3aa: CASSFLQESTEAFF
CDR3nt: TGCGCCAGCAGCTTTCTACAGGAATCCACTGAAGCTTTCTTT

d_gene: TRBD2
j_gene: TRBJ2-7
abundance: NA
v_gene: TRBV4-3
CDR3aa: CASSQQGLAEYEQYF
CDR3nt: TGCGCCAGCAGCCAGCAGGGACTAGCGGAATACGAGCAGTACTTC

d_gene: NA
j_gene: TRBJ2-1
abundance: NA
v_gene: TRBV25-1
CDR3aa: CASNSLNEQFF
CDR3nt: TGTGCCAGCAATAGCCTCAATGAGCAGTTCTTC

d_gene: NA
j_gene: TRBJ2-7
abundance: NA
v_gene: TRBV6-6
CDR3aa: CASSYSFSSYEQYF
CDR3nt: TGTGCCAGCAGTTACTCGTTCAGCTCCTACGAGCAGTACTTC

d_gene: NA
j_gene: TRBJ1-4
abundance: NA
v_gene: TRBV25-1
CDR3aa: CASSLAVAYNEKLFF
CDR3nt: TGTGCCAGCAGTTTGGCGGTGGCTTATAATGAAAAACTGTTTTTT

d_gene: TRBD2
j_gene: TRBJ2-1
abundance: NA
v_gene: TRBV4-2
CDR3aa: CASSQSGGANEQFF
CDR3nt: TGTGCCAGCAGCCAAAGCGGGGGGGCTAATGAGCAGTTCTTC

d_gene: TRBD2
j_gene: TRBJ2-3
abundance: NA
v_gene: TRBV2
CDR3aa: CATPGGPFTDTQYF
CDR3nt: TGTGCCACTCCGGGGGGACCCTTCACAGATACGCAGTATTTT

d_gene: NA
j_gene: TRBJ1-1
abundance: NA
v_gene: TRBV13
CDR3aa: CASSLHRGTEAFF
CDR3nt: TGTGCCAGCAGCTTACATAGGGGAACTGAAGCTTTCTTT

d_gene: TRBD2
j_gene: TRBJ2-3
abundance: NA
v_gene: TRBV7-6
CDR3aa: CASSLGLAKTDTQYF
CDR3nt: TGTGCCAGCAGCCTCGGACTAGCGAAGACAGATACGCAGTATTTT

d_gene: TRBD2
j_gene: TRBJ2-2
abundance: NA
v_gene: TRBV7-8
CDR3aa: CASSSGLAGDTGELFF
CDR3nt: TGTGCCAGCAGCTCAGGACTAGCGGGAGACACCGGGGAGCTGTTTTTT

d_gene: NA
j_gene: TRBJ1-4
abundance: NA
v_gene: TRBV5-1
CDR3aa: CASSLGDATNEKLFF
CDR3nt: TGCGCCAGCAGCTTGGGAGATGCAACTAATGAAAAACTGTTTTTT

d_gene: NA
j_gene: TRBJ1-5
abundance: once
v_gene: TRBV5-1
CDR3aa: CASSLGPEDSNQPQHF
CDR3nt: TGCGCCAGCAGCTTGGGTCCAGAGGATAGCAATCAGCCCCAGCATTTT